This T cell receptor beta chain was recovered during a study of cytomegalovirus exposure and HLA in healthy donors. Study summary: Earlier, almost 120 million unique TCR beta sequences were recovered from approximately 180 million T cells by an analysis.

The germline gives CDR1 SGHRS, CDR2 YFSETQ. The ends lost 4 bases at V and 0 bases at J; junction bases unmatched: 5. The CDR3 loop spans 16 amino acids. A multiplex PCR was run with 60 Vbeta primers and 13 Jbeta primers. Clones were sequenced by immunoSEQ multiplex PCR, and TCRdb holds only the in-frame ones, with some missing. The table has about 95,000 clones, 55% to 75% seen once. In this sample, this clone turned up a few times. Its antigen is currently unknown. Study-level points and caveats: An analysis done earlier found most TCR beta V segments productive about 90% or about 30% of the time.

This TCR came from a woman between 50 and 59 years old in good health and CMV-seropositive. The chain employs TRBV5-1 and TRBJ2-3; 10 positions match TRBD2. Sequenced input: PBMCs. CDR3 sequence: CASSAMTSGSTDTQYF. The CDR3 DNA reads as TGCGCCAGCAGCGCCATGACTAGCGGGAGCACAGATACGCAGTATTTT.